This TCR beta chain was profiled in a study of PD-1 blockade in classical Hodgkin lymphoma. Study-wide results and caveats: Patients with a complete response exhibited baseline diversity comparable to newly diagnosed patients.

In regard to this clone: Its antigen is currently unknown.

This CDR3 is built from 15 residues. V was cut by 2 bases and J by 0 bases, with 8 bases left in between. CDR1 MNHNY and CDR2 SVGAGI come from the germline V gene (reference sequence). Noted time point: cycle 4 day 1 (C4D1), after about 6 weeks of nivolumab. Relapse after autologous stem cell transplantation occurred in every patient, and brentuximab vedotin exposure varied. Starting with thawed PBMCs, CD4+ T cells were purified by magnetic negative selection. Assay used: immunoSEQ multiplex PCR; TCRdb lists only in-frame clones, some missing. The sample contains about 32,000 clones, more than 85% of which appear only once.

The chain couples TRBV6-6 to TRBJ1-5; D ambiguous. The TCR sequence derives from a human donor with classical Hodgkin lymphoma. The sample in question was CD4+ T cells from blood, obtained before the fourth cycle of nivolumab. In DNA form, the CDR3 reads TGTGCCAGCAGTTACCGTCTGATTAGCAATCAGCCCCAGCATTTT. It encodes CASSYRLISNQPQHF.